The clone carrying this T cell receptor (beta chain) was picked up one time. The target antigen is unknown. These data originate in a study of cytomegalovirus exposure and HLA in healthy donors. For the study at large: A subsequent analysis reported that the roughly 120 validation repertoires were produced on the same platform that had also been used for the 666 first-cohort repertoires. The study's findings and limits: A few chains tied to CMV proved CMV antigen-specific in vitro. Most TCR sequences showed up rarely, but some public TCRs showed up in many donors. Accounts indicate the classifier identified cytomegalovirus status with strong specificity and sensitivity.

V lost 3 bases to trimming and J lost 4 bases; unmatched junction nucleotides: 6. Germline CDR1 and CDR2: SGHVS and FQNEAQ. This CDR3 is 15 amino acids long. TCRdb keeps only in-frame clones here, not all; method: immunoSEQ multiplex PCR. Altogether roughly 120,000 clones are present, more than 70% being singletons, with the ten largest covering about 1.8%. The source is a man aged 18 to 29 in good health and CMV-seronegative. The sample consisted of PBMCs. The chain employs TRBV7-8 and TRBJ2-3; 8 bases align to TRBD2. CDR3 sequence (DNA): TGTGCCAGCAGCTTTACAGCGGGGGTCGCAGATACGCAGTATTTT. As protein: CASSFTAGVADTQYF.